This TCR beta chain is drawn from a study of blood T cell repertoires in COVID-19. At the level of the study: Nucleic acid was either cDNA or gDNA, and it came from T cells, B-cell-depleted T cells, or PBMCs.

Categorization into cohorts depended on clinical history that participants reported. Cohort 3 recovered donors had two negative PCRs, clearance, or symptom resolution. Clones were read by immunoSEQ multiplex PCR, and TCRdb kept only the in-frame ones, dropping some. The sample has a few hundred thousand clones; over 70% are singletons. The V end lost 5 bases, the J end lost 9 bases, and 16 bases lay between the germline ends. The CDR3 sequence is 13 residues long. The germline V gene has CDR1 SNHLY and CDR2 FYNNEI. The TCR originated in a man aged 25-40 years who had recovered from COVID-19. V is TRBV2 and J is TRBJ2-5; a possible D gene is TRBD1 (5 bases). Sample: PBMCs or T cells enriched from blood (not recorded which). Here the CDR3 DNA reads TGTGCCAGCAGTCCAGGGTCGGCTAGGCCCCAGTACTTC. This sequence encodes CASSPGSARPQYF.